This TCR beta chain was obtained from a study of cytomegalovirus exposure and HLA in healthy donors. Study results and limitations: There were 150 to 200 TCR beta chains listed as cytomegalovirus-associated. A few chains linked to CMV were shown in vitro to be specific for CMV antigens. Most observed TCR sequences were rare, whereas some public TCRs were detected in many donors.

In germline, CDR1 is LGHNA, CDR2 YNFKEQ. The CDR3 length is 14 residues. Assay used: immunoSEQ multiplex PCR; TCRdb lists only in-frame clones, some missing. Among about 160,000 clones listed, 88% were seen once. This clone came up once. The target antigen is unknown. A junction boundary mismatches the germline segment, possibly from a read error. The specimen was PBMCs. The receptor was derived from a man between 18 and 35 years old in good health and CMV-seronegative. The chain carries TRBV4-2 and TRBJ2-5; D gene unclear. The CDR3 nucleotides are TGTGCCAGCAGCCAAGATTCTGGAGTCCCATGGCCTGACTTC. Amino acids: CASSQDSGVPWPDF.